Included here is one TCR beta chain sequence, with context. This clonotype was counted only a few times. Its antigen target is currently unknown. Per-nucleotide qualities are absent, and no much larger clonotype sits a single base away. The sample comes from a study of T cells in Graves' hyperthyroidism and ophthalmopathy (dated 2019 in TCRdb). Regarding the complete study: Peripheral blood was sampled at the time of initial diagnosis, prior to any treatment. A discovery cohort of about a hundred patients, 43 with Graves' ophthalmopathy and about 58 with stable Graves' hyperthyroidism, was used to find distinguishing TCR V-J signatures. Whether ophthalmopathy could be predicted prospectively was tested in an independent validation cohort made up of about 20 hyperthyroidism patients plus 17 patients who later progressed to ophthalmopathy. The 95 to 100 discovery patients were randomly divided into training and test sets at a 7:3 ratio. Thyroid tissue and blood T-cell repertoires from six Graves' hyperthyroidism patients were also compared in the study. After sampling, hyperthyroidism patients received methimazole starting at 30 mg daily, and ophthalmopathy patients received high-dose intravenous methylprednisolone. According to the paper, TCR Vbeta CDR3 sequencing was carried out on around 140 peripheral blood samples, which came from approximately 43 ophthalmopathy, around 74 hyperthyroidism and around 17 progressor patients. Results the study describes overall, beyond this receptor: Ophthalmopathy was separated from stable hyperthyroidism by a 13 V-J signature model, with 87.88% sensitivity and about 81% specificity obtained in cross-validation and 80%/75% obtained in testing. Most expanded thyroid clonotypes (frequency above 0.001) were also found in blood, which suggests that blood repertoires may mirror thyroid immune responses. Sample size was not statistically predetermined, and investigators were not blinded to group allocation. In validation, the model predicted progression to ophthalmopathy with approximately 71% sensitivity and 72% to 75% specificity, a median of approximately 6.7 months before onset.

Ophthalmopathy patients had moderately to severely active disease, with a Clinical Activity Score of 3 or more, a NOSPECS grade of 4 or more, and a disease duration of less than 3 months. Patients with uncontrolled infections, other autoimmune diseases, pregnancy or lactation were excluded. Diagnoses were based on clinical symptoms, serum thyroxine and TRAb, thyroid ultrasound and orbital computed tomography. Ficoll-Paque density gradient centrifugation was used to isolate PBMCs from about 10 ml of fresh peripheral blood. Total RNA was extracted using Trizol reagent, and RNA quality was assessed on an Agilent 2100 Bioanalyzer. Amplification of TCR beta CDR3 regions was carried out from RNA transcripts. For the first round of RT-PCR on the TCR CDR3, the HTBI primer set was used together with the Qiagen OneStep RT-PCR kit. The libraries were constructed in a second round of multiplex PCR and then size-selected and purified. Sequencing of the libraries was done on an Illumina HiSeq2000 using paired-end 100 bp reads. The original methods were these. SOAPnuke was used to process the raw data, throwing out any read that contained adapters or uncalled bases, had a mean Phred below 15, or lacked an exact constant-primer or identifier match. High-quality paired reads were merged with COPE v1.2.5, and unique nucleotide sequences were defined as clonotypes. MiTCR v1.1 was used to align the clonotypes against IMGT TRBV, TRBD and TRBJ reference segments. The analysis included only V-J combinations with a frequency above 0.0001, which together covered approximately 99% of the repertoires. A TCS score was defined as the ratio of F50 (clonal expansion) to E x V (chaos), with BLOSUM62-based TCRdist applied between CDR3 peptides within each V-J. Welch's t-statistics and random forest reduced several hundred V-J features to 13, which were used in a naive Bayes classifier (R e1071). TCRdb passed the public sequencing reads through fastp at Q25 and MiXCR, retaining productive beta sequences. Each entry merges the rows of one CDR3 protein and shows their most common DNA and genes. The V and J calls and clone size come from TCRdb's table, not from the authors' own analysis. The sample data list hundreds of thousands of distinct CDR3 sequences, and around a fifth of these were observed just once. In total, the top ten clones hold around 47% of the sample.

The CDR3, from cysteine to phenylalanine, totals 15 residues. The CDR3 DNA has 45 bases and is translated from base 1. As encoded in the germline V gene, CDR1 is MDHEN while CDR2 is SYDVKM. V and J are trimmed by 3 bases and 7 bases, and the gene matches miss 9 bases of the junction. The clonotype comes from a woman in her 70s with Graves' ophthalmopathy. Sequenced: blood. The V and J genes are TRBV28 and TRBJ1-5; TRBD1 lines up with 7 middle nucleotides. The DNA is TGTGCCAGCAGTTTTCGACAGGGAGGTGTACAGCCCCAGCATTTT. Its protein product is CASSFRQGGVQPQHF.